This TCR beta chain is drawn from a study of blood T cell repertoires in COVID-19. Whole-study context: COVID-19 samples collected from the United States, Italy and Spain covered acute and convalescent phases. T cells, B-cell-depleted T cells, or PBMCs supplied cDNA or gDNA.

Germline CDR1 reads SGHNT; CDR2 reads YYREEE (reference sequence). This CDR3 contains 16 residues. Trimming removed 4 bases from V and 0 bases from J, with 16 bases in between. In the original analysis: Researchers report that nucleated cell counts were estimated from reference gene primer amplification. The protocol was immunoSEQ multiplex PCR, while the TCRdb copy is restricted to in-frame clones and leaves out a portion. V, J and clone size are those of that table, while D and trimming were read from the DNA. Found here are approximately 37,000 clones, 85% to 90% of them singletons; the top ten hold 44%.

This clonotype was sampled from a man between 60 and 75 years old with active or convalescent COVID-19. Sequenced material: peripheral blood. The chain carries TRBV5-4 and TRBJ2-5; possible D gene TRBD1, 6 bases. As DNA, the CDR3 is TGTGCCAGCAGCCGGCGGACAGACCAGTACCAAGAGACCCAGTACTTC. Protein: CASSRRTDQYQETQYF.